The table lists the clone carrying this T cell receptor beta chain with many counts. The sample comes from a study of response to subunit inactivated influenza vaccine. Losses at the gene ends were 5 bases for V and 4 bases for J; bases not matched to a gene: 10. This CDR3 comprises 15 residues. From the RT-PCR reads, TCRdb called clonotypes with MiXCR, one entry per CDR3 protein. Of over 750,000 distinct CDR3 sequences listed, roughly 20% are singletons. Specimen: PBMCs from blood, collected 5 days after vaccination. This TCR was recovered from a man over 45 who received an inactivated influenza vaccine. The chain is built from TRBV12-3 or TRBV12-4 and TRBJ2-7; 8 positions match TRBD2. CDR3 region: CASSRPGLGLYEQYF. CDR3 DNA: TGTGCCAGCAGTCGACCGGGACTAGGCCTTTACGAGCAGTACTTC.